A single sample is the source of the 25 T cell receptor beta chains below, sequenced in a study of T cell responses to AZD1222 COVID-19 vaccine. The assay was immunoSEQ multiplex PCR, and TCRdb's table has in-frame clones only and misses some. This sample has roughly 85,000 clones, with roughly 90% found just once. The material was peripheral blood, obtained on day 0 of AZD1222 vaccination. These receptors came from an adult in good health.

The chain couples TRBV11-1 to TRBJ2-3, with 13 bases identical to TRBD2. CDR3 size: 15 residues. J was trimmed by 6 bases and V by 6 bases; bases with no gene match: 6. CDR1 and CDR2 from the germline V gene are SGHAT and FQDESV (reference sequence). The CDR3 coding sequence is TGTGCCAGCAGTCCCGGACTAGCGGGAGCGGATACGCAGTATTTT. Its translation is CASSPGLAGADTQYF.

The rearrangement uses TRBV7-9 and TRBJ1-2; possibly TRBD1 for D (6 bases). The CDR3 has 11 amino acids. Trimming removed 5 bases from V and 10 bases from J, with 11 bases in between. Germline CDR1 SEHNR, CDR2 FQNEAQ (reference sequence). CDR3 DNA: TGTGCCAGCAGCGAGGGGGGAAACTACACCTTC. It encodes CASSEGGNYTF.

Many counts were recorded for this clone. J is TRBJ2-7 and V is TRBV5-6, with a possible D match to TRBD2 (5 bases). Germline CDR1 is SGHDT and CDR2 is YYEEEE. CDR3 length: 13 amino acids. The V end was cut by 3 bases, the J end by 6 bases, with 13 bases between. CDR3 sequence (DNA): TGTGCCAGCAGCTCGTTGACTACTGGCGAGCAGTACTTC. It yields the protein CASSSLTTGEQYF.

The chain has TRBV28 and TRBJ1-3, with D possibly matching TRBD1 (6 bases). The CDR3 covers 14 residues. The V end lost 7 bases, the J end lost 4 bases, and 14 bases lay between the germline ends. CDR1 and CDR2 from the germline V gene are MDHEN and SYDVKM. CDR3 coding DNA: TGTGCCAGCAAAAGGGCAGGGACAGGAAACACCATATATTTT. Amino acids: CASKRAGTGNTIYF.

This clone was observed a single time. CDR3 sequence (DNA): TGTGCCAGCAGTTTATCCGAGAGGGGGCACAATGAGCAGTTCTTC. Protein: CASSLSERGHNEQFF. The gene calls are TRBV28 and TRBJ2-1; 7 nucleotides agree with TRBD1. Germline V CDR1 and CDR2: MDHEN, SYDVKM. Trimming removed 1 base from V and 5 bases from J; junction bases left unmatched: 5. This CDR3 contains 15 residues.

The rearrangement links TRBV7-8 to TRBJ1-6; 10 bases are a match to TRBD1. V trimming: 4 bases; J trimming: 13 bases; junction bases outside the gene matches: 19. The CDR3 totals 18 residues. Germline V gene data show CDR1 as SGHVS and CDR2 as FQNEAQ. The CDR3 region is CASSSRDRGPGSYPPLHF. CDR3 DNA: TGTGCCAGCAGCTCACGGGACAGGGGACCCGGGAGTTATCCTCCCCTCCACTTT. The full variable domain, completed using reference TRBV7-8 and TRBJ1-6, is GAGVSQSPRYKVAKRGQDVALRCDPISGHVSLFWYQQALGQGPEFLTYFQNEAQLDKSGLPSDRFFAERPEGSVSTLKIQRTQQEDSAVYLCASSSRDRGPGSYPPLHFGNGTRLTVT.

J is TRBJ1-4 and V is TRBV7-6, with 9 bases aligning to TRBD1. J lost 0 bases, V lost 4 bases, and 3 bases had no gene match. This CDR3 region has 16 residues. Per germline, CDR1 SGHVS and CDR2 FNYEAQ. The CDR3 sequence is CASSWDRDATNEKLFF. The CDR3 region has the DNA TGTGCCAGCAGCTGGGACAGGGACGCAACTAATGAAAAACTGTTTTTT.

This clone was recorded at least ten times. The genes are TRBV29-1 and TRBJ2-7; D is perhaps TRBD2 (5 bases). The CDR3 length is 15 residues. Germline V CDR1 and CDR2: SQVTM, ANQGSEA. Trimming stripped 1 base from V and 0 bases from J, with 13 bases between. The CDR3 sequence: CSVEGVTGSSYEQYF. The DNA of the CDR3 is TGCAGCGTTGAAGGCGTGACGGGGAGCTCCTACGAGCAGTACTTC.

The chain has TRBV28 and TRBJ2-7; D is uncertain. Germline-derived CDR1 and CDR2 are MDHEN and SYDVKM. CDR3 length: 12 residues. The V and J ends lost 6 bases and 0 bases respectively, with 6 bases between them. The CDR3 loop reads CASRDLSYEQYF. The CDR3 nucleotides read TGTGCCAGCAGGGACCTCTCCTACGAGCAGTACTTC. The variable domain in full, with the rest retrieved from reference TRBV28 and TRBJ2-7, is DVKVTQSSRYLVKRTGEKVFLECVQDMDHENMFWYRQDPGLGLRLIYFSYDVKMKEKGDIPEGYSVSREKKERFSLILESASTNQTSMYLCASRDLSYEQYFGPGTRLTVT.

The chain is built from TRBV29-1 and TRBJ2-7; tentatively, D is TRBD1 (6 bases). The V end lost 7 bases, the J end lost 0 bases, and 13 bases lay between the germline ends. CDR3 size: 13 residues. Germline CDR1 SQVTM, CDR2 ANQGSEA. CDR3 loop: CSGQGQSSYEQYF. DNA for the CDR3: TGCAGCGGCCAAGGACAGAGCTCCTACGAGCAGTACTTC.

This clone was observed a handful of times. The chain has TRBV28 and TRBJ1-1; a weak D match, TRBD1 (6 bases). V was shortened by 2 bases and J by 1 base, with 11 bases between the two germline ends. Germline CDR1 is MDHEN and CDR2 is SYDVKM. This CDR3 is built from 15 residues. CDR3 in amino acids: CASSLTGYGNTEAFF. For the CDR3, the DNA is TGTGCCAGCAGTTTAACAGGGTACGGGAACACTGAAGCTTTCTTT.

This clone came up a few times. CDR3 nucleotides: TGCAGCGTTGATGGCGCGGGAGGGCGAAATGAGCAGTTCTTC. Translating it yields CSVDGAGGRNEQFF. The chain uses TRBV29-1 and TRBJ2-1; 9 nucleotides match TRBD2. The CDR3 has 14 amino acids. V shed 3 bases and J 7 bases; nucleotides not matched to a gene: 7. Germline-derived CDR1 and CDR2 are SQVTM and ANQGSEA.

The table lists this clone with a count of one. The genes are TRBV3-1 (or the pseudogene TRBV3-2) and TRBJ2-2, with 11 bases matching TRBD2. The length of the CDR3 is 16 residues. Germline loops: CDR1 LGHDT, CDR2 YNNKEL (reference sequence). Trimming removed 2 bases from V and 7 bases from J; junction bases left unmatched: 6. The CDR3 loop reads CASSQPGLAVNGELFF. CDR3 DNA sequence: TGTGCCAGCAGCCAACCGGGACTAGCGGTCAACGGGGAGCTGTTTTTT.

The chain employs TRBV6-5 and TRBJ1-2; D unresolved. Germline V gene lookup returns CDR1 MNHEY and CDR2 SVGAGI. This CDR3 spans 15 amino acids. Trimming pared 0 bases from V and 8 bases from J, leaving 16 bases between. The CDR3 sequence is CASSYSTAATRGYTF. In DNA form, the CDR3 reads TGTGCCAGCAGTTACTCGACGGCGGCTACAAGGGGCTACACCTTC.

The CDR3 loop is CASSIDLAGAEAFF. The CDR3 DNA reads TGTGCCAGTAGTATAGATCTTGCTGGCGCTGAAGCTTTCTTT. The chain combines TRBV19 with TRBJ1-1; no clear D gene. V was pared by 0 bases and J by 6 bases, with 11 bases between. This CDR3 comprises 14 residues. CDR1 and CDR2 from the germline V gene are LNHDA and SQIVND (reference sequence).

This sequence joins TRBV10-2 and TRBJ2-1; tentative D call: TRBD1 (6 bases). Germline-derived CDR1 and CDR2 are WSHSY and SAAADI. The V end was cut by 2 bases, the J end by 1 base, with 12 bases between. This CDR3 has 16 residues. CDR3 bases: TGCGCCAGCAGTGAGCCCACAGGGAGTTCCTACAATGAGCAGTTCTTC. Amino acid sequence: CASSEPTGSSYNEQFF.

The V gene is TRBV6-6, the J gene TRBJ1-1; 7 nucleotides align to TRBD1. Germline CDR1 is MNHNY and CDR2 is SVGAGI (reference sequence). V was clipped by 8 bases and J by 4 bases; unmatched bases: 13. This CDR3 comprises 15 residues. This CDR3 is CASGRPGTAGTEAFF. Here the CDR3 DNA reads TGTGCCAGCGGACGACCCGGGACAGCTGGCACTGAAGCTTTCTTT.

This chain uses TRBV5-5 with TRBJ1-2; 7 bases align to TRBD1. Unmatched junction bases numbered 7, after V lost 6 bases and J lost 2 bases. Germline CDR1 reads SGHKS; CDR2 reads YYEKEE (reference sequence). The CDR3 is 14 amino acids. DNA of the CDR3: TGTGCCAGCACCAGGACAGGAGTGAACTATGGCTACACCTTC. Translated: CASTRTGVNYGYTF.

The J gene is TRBJ1-2, the V gene TRBV5-1; D is undetermined. Trimming left V 4 bases short and J 5 bases short, with 15 bases between. Looked up from germline, CDR1 is SGHRS and CDR2 is YFSETQ. The CDR3 runs 14 residues. For the CDR3, the DNA is TGCGCCAGCAGCGCGGACCGTCAAGCTTATGGCTACACCTTC. Translating gives CASSADRQAYGYTF.

The chain employs TRBV4-3 and TRBJ2-7; D is ambiguous. CDR1 LGHNA and CDR2 YSLEER come from the germline V gene. Trimming stripped 0 bases from V and 4 bases from J, with 10 bases between. The CDR3 is 14 amino acids. This CDR3 is CASSQEASTYEQYF. The CDR3 DNA reads TGCGCCAGCAGCCAAGAAGCCAGTACGTACGAGCAGTACTTC.

The chain recombines TRBV14 with TRBJ2-4; D possibly corresponds to TRBD2 (6 bases). V gave up 0 bases and J gave up 4 bases, with 16 bases separating them. Germline V gene data show CDR1 as SGHDN and CDR2 as FVKESK. This CDR3 is 17 amino acids long. CDR3 sequence reads: CASSQEARGTGKNIQYF. The DNA for the CDR3 is TGTGCCAGCAGCCAAGAGGCGAGAGGGACTGGAAAAAACATTCAGTACTTC.

This chain links TRBV5-1 with TRBJ1-2, with 9 bases that match TRBD1. Looked up from germline, CDR1 is SGHRS and CDR2 is YFSETQ. The CDR3 spans 15 residues. V was clipped by 0 bases and J by 1 base; unmatched bases: 1. The CDR3 spells CASSLETGGNYGYTF. The CDR3 DNA follows: TGCGCCAGCAGCTTGGAGACAGGGGGTAACTATGGCTACACCTTC.

V is TRBV5-1 and J is TRBJ2-1, with D possibly TRBD2 on 5 matching bases. The germline V gene encodes CDR1 SGHRS and CDR2 YFSETQ. V was trimmed by 0 bases and J by 7 bases, leaving 11 bases between them. The CDR3 contains 14 residues. Here the CDR3 DNA reads TGCGCCAGCAGCTTGGGTCTAGCCGAGAATGAGCAGTTCTTC. Protein: CASSLGLAENEQFF.

The table lists this clone with a count of one. The chain recombines TRBV28 with TRBJ1-1; TRBD1 might be the D (6 bases). The ends were cut back, 6 bases at V and 4 bases at J, with 12 bases in the middle. The germline CDR1 and CDR2 sequences are MDHEN and SYDVKM. The CDR3 covers 13 residues. CDR3 sequence: CASSTQGTTEAFF. DNA of the CDR3: TGTGCCAGCAGCACACAGGGTACCACTGAAGCTTTCTTT.

V and J are TRBV25-1 and TRBJ1-4, with TRBD1 identical over 7 bases. The germline CDR1 and CDR2 sequences are MGHDK and SYGVNS. The V segment lost 2 bases and the J segment 4 bases; nucleotides outside the gene matches: 7. The CDR3 extends over 16 amino acids. This CDR3 is CASSEGRQGFNEKLFF. CDR3 sequence (DNA): TGTGCCAGCAGTGAAGGAAGACAGGGATTTAATGAAAAACTGTTTTTT.